The rows below give T cell receptor beta chains drawn from one sample of a study of T cells in Graves' hyperthyroidism and ophthalmopathy. One entry per CDR3 protein results from TCRdb running MiXCR on the multiplex PCR reads. The profile covers more than 350,000 distinct CDR3 sequences, with 17% appearing a single time and around a third taken by the ten largest. The sample was blood. Receptors were obtained from a woman aged 25 to 39 with Graves' hyperthyroidism that later progressed to Graves' ophthalmopathy. Each CDR3 is given with its conserved first and last residue. The D gene is left open where the match is weak. Rows give clone size only sometimes, using once, few, many, or a class for an expanded clone.

TRBJ1-2,TRBD1,many,TRBV6-6,TGTGCCAGCAGTTACGAGGGACAGGGACTATATGGCTACACCTTC,CASSYEGQGLYGYTF
TRBJ2-7,TRBD1,-,TRBV28,TGTGCCAGCAGTTTAGTCCGGACAGGGGCCTACGAGCAGTACTTC,CASSLVRTGAYEQYF
TRBJ2-1,TRBD1,many,TRBV27,TGTGCCAGCAGTTGGACAGGGCGCAATGAGCAGTTCTTC,CASSWTGRNEQFF
TRBJ2-7,-,many,TRBV7-9,TGTGCTACAGGGGAGGTCTACGAGCAGTACTTC,CATGEVYEQYF
TRBJ1-4,-,-,TRBV2,TGTGCCAGCAGTGTTACCGGGACCTGGGGTGAAAAACTGTTTTTT,CASSVTGTWGEKLFF
TRBJ2-6,-,-,TRBV28,TGTGCCAGCAGTCGAGGGGGATCTGGGGCCAACGTCCTGACTTTC,CASSRGGSGANVLTF
TRBJ2-7,-,few,TRBV19,TGTGCCAGTTATCATACAACCTACGAGCAGTACTTC,CASYHTTYEQYF
TRBJ2-5,-,many,TRBV24-1,TGTGCCACCAGTGATTTCCCTAAGAGGAGGACCCAGTACTTC,CATSDFPKRRTQYF
TRBJ2-1,TRBD1,many,TRBV11-2,TGTGCCAGCAGCTTAGAGGGACAGGGGAGCTATGAGCAGTTCTTC,CASSLEGQGSYEQFF
TRBJ2-2,TRBD1,many,TRBV19,TGTGCCAGTAGTACCGATCTCCTGGGACAGGAGTACACCGGGGAGCTGTTTTTT,CASSTDLLGQEYTGELFF
TRBJ1-5,-,many,TRBV2,TGTGCCAGCAGCGGTCAGGGTATCAGCAATCAGCCCCAGCATTTT,CASSGQGISNQPQHF
TRBJ1-5,-,-,TRBV27,TGTGCCAGCAGTTTTATTGAGGGCGCCCAGCCCCAGCATTTT,CASSFIEGAQPQHF
TRBJ2-7,TRBD2,-,TRBV10-3,TGTGCCATCAGTGGAGTGGCGGGGGGACAGACTAGCGGGAGTCGCGAGCAGTACTTC,CAISGVAGGQTSGSREQYF
TRBJ2-7,-,-,TRBV6-1,TGTGCCAGCAGTGAACAGGGAGGCCACGAGCAGTACTTC,CASSEQGGHEQYF
TRBJ2-3,-,many,TRBV5-1,TGCGCCAGCAGCTTTGATTCCAGCCCTAGCACAGATACGCAGTATTTT,CASSFDSSPSTDTQYF
TRBJ2-7,TRBD2,many,TRBV20-1,TGCAGTGCTATAGCGGGAGCCCTGTCCTACGAGCAGTACTTC,CSAIAGALSYEQYF
TRBJ1-3,-,-,TRBV28,TGTGCCAGCAGACCACAGGCCTCTGGAAACACCATATATTTT,CASRPQASGNTIYF
TRBJ2-7,-,few,TRBV18,TGTGCCAGCTCACCCGCCGAGGGGTCCACCTACGAGCAGTACTTC,CASSPAEGSTYEQYF
TRBJ1-1,-,many,TRBV5-1,TGCGCCAGCAGCTTGTCGACTAACACTGAAGCTTTCTTT,CASSLSTNTEAFF
TRBJ1-2,-,many,TRBV19,TGTGCCAGTAGTATGAGCATGGCAGGACTCTATGGCTACACCTTC,CASSMSMAGLYGYTF
TRBJ2-6,TRBD1,few,TRBV28,TGTGCCAGTTGTCGACAGGGCGGTGGGGCCAACGTCCTGACTTTC,CASCRQGGGANVLTF
TRBJ1-2,-,-,TRBV2,TGTGCCAGCAAGTCGATGACAGCTAACTATGGCTACACCTTC,CASKSMTANYGYTF
TRBJ1-5,-,many,TRBV18,TGTGCCAGCTCAACAGAGGGGGTAGGGGCCCAGCATTTT,CASSTEGVGAQHF
TRBJ2-1,TRBD2,many,TRBV7-9,TGTGCCAGCAGCTTCTACCTGGGACTAGCGGGAGGTATGCATGAGCAGTTCTTC,CASSFYLGLAGGMHEQFF
TRBJ1-1,TRBD1,few,TRBV24-1,TGTGCCACCAGTGAGACCAGGGGGACTGAAGCTTTCTTT,CATSETRGTEAFF
TRBJ1-3,-,few,TRBV7-6,TGTGCCAGCAGCTCACCTCTTGAAAACACCATATATTTT,CASSSPLENTIYF
TRBJ1-2,-,many,TRBV27,TGTGCCAGCAGACCAAATCCAGGGGCAGGAGCTAACTATGGCTACACCTTC,CASRPNPGAGANYGYTF
TRBJ1-5,-,many,TRBV15,TGTGCCACCAGCAGAGGCAGGGTAAATCAGCCCCAGCATTTT,CATSRGRVNQPQHF
TRBJ1-4,-,-,TRBV6-1,TGTGCCAGCAAAGGGGAGGGAGAAAAACTGTTTTTT,CASKGEGEKLFF
TRBJ1-1,-,many,TRBV2,TGTGCCAGCAGTGAATTGGTTTTGAACACTGAAGCTTTCTTT,CASSELVLNTEAFF
TRBJ2-2,TRBD2,-,TRBV27,TGTGCCAGCAGTTTATATTCGGCTAGCGGGCGAACCGGGGAGCTGTTTTTT,CASSLYSASGRTGELFF
TRBJ2-7,TRBD2,many,TRBV19,TGTGCCAGTAGTACCTCTAGCGGGGGGGCCCGCGAGCAGTACTTC,CASSTSSGGAREQYF
TRBJ2-3,TRBD2,many,TRBV30,TGTGCCTGGGGGACTAGCGGGAAAACTCTAGATACGCAGTATTTT,CAWGTSGKTLDTQYF
TRBJ2-2,-,few,TRBV30,TGTGCCTGGATCACGCAGGGGAACACCGGGGAGCTGTTTTTT,CAWITQGNTGELFF
TRBJ1-1,-,many,TRBV4-1,TGCGCCAGCAGCCAAGCCCACTCCGGGGGTGAGAACACTGAAGCTTTCTTT,CASSQAHSGGENTEAFF
TRBJ2-2,-,-,TRBV29-1,TGCAGCGTTGAGGGTTCTCGGGACGCCGGGGAGCTGTTTTTT,CSVEGSRDAGELFF
TRBJ1-4,-,many,TRBV3-1,TGTGCCAGCACCAGGGGTGTTACTAATGAAAAACTGTTTTTT,CASTRGVTNEKLFF
TRBJ2-7,-,-,TRBV28,TGTGCCAGCAGTTTACGATGGGTTGGTGGGACACTTGGAGAGCAGTACTTC,CASSLRWVGGTLGEQYF
TRBJ2-1,-,-,TRBV28,TGTGCCAGCAGGGGCCTCGGGCTTACTTACAATGAGCAGTTCTTC,CASRGLGLTYNEQFF
TRBJ1-2,TRBD1,many,TRBV20-1,TGCAGTGCTACGACAGGGCTTACCTATGGCTACACCTTC,CSATTGLTYGYTF
TRBJ2-2,-,-,TRBV2,TGTGCCAGCAGTGAAGCGTCCAGGGCTAGGGCCGATGGGGAGCTGTTTTTT,CASSEASRARADGELFF
TRBJ2-7,TRBD1,once,TRBV2,TGTGCCAGCAGTGCCCCGGACAGGGCCCACGAGCAGTACTTC,CASSAPDRAHEQYF
TRBJ1-1,-,many,TRBV29-1,TGCAGCGTTCGAAAAACAGGCGTTGAAGCTTTCTTT,CSVRKTGVEAFF
TRBJ2-3,-,-,TRBV29-1,TGCAGCGTGGCTCTGGGGCCGGGAGATACGCAGTATTTT,CSVALGPGDTQYF
TRBJ2-5,TRBD2,many,TRBV27,TGTGCCAGCAGTCCGACTAGCGGGGGAGAGACCCAGTACTTC,CASSPTSGGETQYF
TRBJ2-3,-,many,TRBV3-1,TGTGCCAGCAGCCTGGCCGGACAGTTCACAGATACGCAGTATTTT,CASSLAGQFTDTQYF
TRBJ2-7,-,-,TRBV12-3/TRBV12-4,TGTGCCAGCAGTTTTCCTCACGCCTACGAGCAGTACTTC,CASSFPHAYEQYF
TRBJ2-2,TRBD2,many,TRBV7-2,TGTGCCAGCAGCCCCTCGGGGGGGACCGGGGAGCTGTTTTTT,CASSPSGGTGELFF
TRBJ2-2,-,many,TRBV7-9,TGTGCCAGCAGCTTAGGGACAGACACCGGGGAGCTGTTTTTT,CASSLGTDTGELFF
TRBJ2-3,TRBD2,many,TRBV20-1,TGCAGTCCATTAAGAGCGGGGGTTTTATTAGATACGCAGTATTTT,CSPLRAGVLLDTQYF
TRBJ2-7,-,-,TRBV20-1,TGCAGTGCAGCTCCGGGACCCATCTACGAGCAGTACTTC,CSAAPGPIYEQYF
TRBJ1-1,-,many,TRBV19,TGTGCCACCAGGGAGAGCGGGATGAACACTGAAGCTTTCTTT,CATRESGMNTEAFF